The entry below gives a single TCR beta chain sequence along with its context. Ages ranged from about 18 to 89 years, with residence in some 25 US areas. Which cohort a participant joined came from the clinical history participants gave. The data belong to a study of blood T cell repertoires in COVID-19. J lost 11 bases, V lost 6 bases, and 12 bases had no gene match. The CDR3 contains 14 residues. The germline V gene has CDR1 MDHEN and CDR2 SYDVKM. Per the authors' pipeline: By means of reference gene primer amplification, nucleated cell counts were estimated. Sequencing was performed with immunoSEQ multiplex PCR; in TCRdb, only in-frame clones are kept and a portion is missing. The D gene and trimming were derived from the DNA, and the V and J assignments and clone size from that table. The sample has about 320,000 clones, under 90% seen once.

Sequencing input: PBMCs or T cells enriched from blood (not recorded which). J is TRBJ1-4 and V is TRBV28; 7 positions match TRBD1. The sequence derives from a man aged 60 to 75 who had recovered from COVID-19. For the CDR3, the DNA is TGTGCCAGCAGGCCAGGACAGGCCGGCGGGAAACTGTTTTTT. Translating gives CASRPGQAGGKLFF.